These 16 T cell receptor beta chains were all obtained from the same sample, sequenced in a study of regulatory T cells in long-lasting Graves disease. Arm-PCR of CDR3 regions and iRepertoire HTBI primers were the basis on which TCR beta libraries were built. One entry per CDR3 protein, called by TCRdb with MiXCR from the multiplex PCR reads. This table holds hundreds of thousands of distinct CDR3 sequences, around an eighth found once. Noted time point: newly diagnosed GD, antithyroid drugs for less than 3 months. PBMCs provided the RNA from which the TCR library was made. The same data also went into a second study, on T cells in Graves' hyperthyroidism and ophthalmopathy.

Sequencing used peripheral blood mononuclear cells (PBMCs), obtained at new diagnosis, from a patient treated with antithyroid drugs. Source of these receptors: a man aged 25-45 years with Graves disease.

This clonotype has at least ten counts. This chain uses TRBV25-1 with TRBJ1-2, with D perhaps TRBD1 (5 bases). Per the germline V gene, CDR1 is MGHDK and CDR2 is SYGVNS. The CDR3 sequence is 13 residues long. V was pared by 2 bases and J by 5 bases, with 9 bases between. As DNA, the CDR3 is TGTGCCAGCAGTGAACAGGGATTATATGGCTACACCTTC. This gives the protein CASSEQGLYGYTF.

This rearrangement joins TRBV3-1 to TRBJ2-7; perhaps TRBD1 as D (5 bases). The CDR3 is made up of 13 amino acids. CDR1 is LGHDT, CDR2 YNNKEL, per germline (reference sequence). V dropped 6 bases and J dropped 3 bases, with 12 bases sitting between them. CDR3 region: CASRPGQGYEQYF. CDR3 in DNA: TGTGCCAGCAGGCCCGGGCAGGGCTACGAGCAGTACTTC.

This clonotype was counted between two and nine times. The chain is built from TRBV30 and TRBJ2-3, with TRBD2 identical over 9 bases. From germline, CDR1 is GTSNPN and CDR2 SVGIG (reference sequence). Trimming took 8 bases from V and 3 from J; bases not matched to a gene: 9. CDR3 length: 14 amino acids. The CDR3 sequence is CARTGLANTDTQYF. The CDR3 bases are TGTGCCCGGACCGGACTAGCGAATACAGATACGCAGTATTTT.

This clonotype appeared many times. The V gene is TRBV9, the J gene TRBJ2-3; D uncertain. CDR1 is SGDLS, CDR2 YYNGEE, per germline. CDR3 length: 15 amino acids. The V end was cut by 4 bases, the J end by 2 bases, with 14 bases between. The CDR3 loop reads CASSPTLQFTDTQYF. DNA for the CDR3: TGTGCCAGCAGCCCCACCCTTCAGTTCACAGATACGCAGTATTTT.

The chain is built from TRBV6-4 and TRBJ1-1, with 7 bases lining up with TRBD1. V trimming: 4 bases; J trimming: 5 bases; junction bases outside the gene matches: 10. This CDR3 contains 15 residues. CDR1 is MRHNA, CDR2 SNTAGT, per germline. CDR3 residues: CASSVDWTGGTEAFF. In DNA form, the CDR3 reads TGTGCCAGCAGTGTGGATTGGACAGGTGGGACTGAAGCTTTCTTT.

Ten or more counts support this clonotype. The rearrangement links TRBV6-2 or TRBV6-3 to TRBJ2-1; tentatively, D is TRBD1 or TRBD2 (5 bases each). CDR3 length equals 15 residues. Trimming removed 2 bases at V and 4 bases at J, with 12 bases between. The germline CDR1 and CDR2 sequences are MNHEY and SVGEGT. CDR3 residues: CASSYGTSVYNEQFF. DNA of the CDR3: TGTGCCAGCAGTTACGGGACGTCGGTTTACAATGAGCAGTTCTTC.

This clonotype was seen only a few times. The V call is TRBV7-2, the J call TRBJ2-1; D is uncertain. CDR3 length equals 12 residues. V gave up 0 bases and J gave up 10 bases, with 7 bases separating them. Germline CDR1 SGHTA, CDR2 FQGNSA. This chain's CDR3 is CASSLATIEQFF. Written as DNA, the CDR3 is TGTGCCAGCAGCTTAGCGACGATCGAGCAGTTCTTC.

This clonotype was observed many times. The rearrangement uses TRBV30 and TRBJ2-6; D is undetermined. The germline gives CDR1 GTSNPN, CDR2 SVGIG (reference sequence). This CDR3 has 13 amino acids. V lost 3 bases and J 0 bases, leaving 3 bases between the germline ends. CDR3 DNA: TGTGCCTGGAGGGTCTCTGGGGCCAACGTCCTGACTTTC. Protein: CAWRVSGANVLTF. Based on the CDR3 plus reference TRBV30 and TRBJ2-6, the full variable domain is SQTIHQWPATLVQPVGSPLSLECTVEGTSNPNLYWYRQAAGRGLQLLFYSVGIGQISSEVPQNLSASRPQDRQFILSSKKLLLSDSGFYLCAWRVSGANVLTFGAGSRLTVL.

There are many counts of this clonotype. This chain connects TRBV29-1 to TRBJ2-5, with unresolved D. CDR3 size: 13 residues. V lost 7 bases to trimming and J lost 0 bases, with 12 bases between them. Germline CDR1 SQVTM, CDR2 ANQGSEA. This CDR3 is CSEERTYQETQYF. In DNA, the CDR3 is TGCAGCGAAGAACGCACGTACCAAGAGACCCAGTACTTC.

This chain's CDR3 is CATGTSVYEQYF. For the CDR3, the DNA is TGTGCCACCGGGACTAGCGTTTACGAGCAGTACTTC. The V and J genes are TRBV6-1 and TRBJ2-7; TRBD2 agrees at 10 bases. The CDR3 has 12 residues. The junction had 4 bases not matched to a gene; V was cut back by 10 bases and J by 4 bases. CDR1 and CDR2 (germline): MNHNS, SASEGT.

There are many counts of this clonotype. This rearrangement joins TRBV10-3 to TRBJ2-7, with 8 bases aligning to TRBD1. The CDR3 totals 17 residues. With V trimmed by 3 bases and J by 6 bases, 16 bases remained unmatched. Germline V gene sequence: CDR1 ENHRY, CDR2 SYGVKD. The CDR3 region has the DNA TGTGCCATCAGTGACTCATTGACAGGGGAAATTCGGATCGAGCAGTACTTC. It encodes CAISDSLTGEIRIEQYF.

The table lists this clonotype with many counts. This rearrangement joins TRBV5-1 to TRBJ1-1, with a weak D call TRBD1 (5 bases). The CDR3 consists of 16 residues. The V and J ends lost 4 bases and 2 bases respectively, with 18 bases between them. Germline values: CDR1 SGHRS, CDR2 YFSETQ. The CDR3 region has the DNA TGCGCCAGCAGCCCGAACCGCGGGACCCTAAACACTGAAGCTTTCTTT. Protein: CASSPNRGTLNTEAFF.

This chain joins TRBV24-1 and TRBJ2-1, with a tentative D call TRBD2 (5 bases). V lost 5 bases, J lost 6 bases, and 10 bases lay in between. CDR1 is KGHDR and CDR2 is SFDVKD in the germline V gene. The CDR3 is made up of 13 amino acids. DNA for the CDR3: TGTGCCACCAGTGGGGAAGCGGTCAATGAGCAGTTCTTC. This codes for CATSGEAVNEQFF.

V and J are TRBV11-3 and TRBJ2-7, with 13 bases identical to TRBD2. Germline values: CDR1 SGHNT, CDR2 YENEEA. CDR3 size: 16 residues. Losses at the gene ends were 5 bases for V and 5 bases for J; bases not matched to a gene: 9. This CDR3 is CASSRRLAGGSDEQYF. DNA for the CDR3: TGTGCCAGCAGCCGAAGACTAGCGGGAGGATCGGACGAGCAGTACTTC.

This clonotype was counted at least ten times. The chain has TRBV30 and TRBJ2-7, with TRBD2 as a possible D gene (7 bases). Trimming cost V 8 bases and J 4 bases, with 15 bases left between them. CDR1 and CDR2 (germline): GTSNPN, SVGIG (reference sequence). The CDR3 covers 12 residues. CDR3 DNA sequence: TGTGCCACCGAGGGGGGGGGGTACGAGCAGTACTTC. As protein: CATEGGGYEQYF.

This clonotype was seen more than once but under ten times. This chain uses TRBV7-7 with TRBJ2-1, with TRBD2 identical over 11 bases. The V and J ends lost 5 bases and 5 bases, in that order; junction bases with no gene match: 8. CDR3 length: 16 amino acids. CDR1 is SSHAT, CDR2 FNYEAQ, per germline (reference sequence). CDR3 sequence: CASSPDPGLADNEQFF. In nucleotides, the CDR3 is TGTGCCAGCAGCCCCGATCCGGGACTAGCGGACAATGAGCAGTTCTTC. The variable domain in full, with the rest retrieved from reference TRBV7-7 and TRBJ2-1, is GAGVSQSPRYKVTKRGQDVTLRCDPISSHATLYWYQQALGQGPEFLTYFNYEAQPDKSGLPSDRFSAERPEGSISTLTIQRTEQRDSAMYRCASSPDPGLADNEQFFGPGTRLTVL.